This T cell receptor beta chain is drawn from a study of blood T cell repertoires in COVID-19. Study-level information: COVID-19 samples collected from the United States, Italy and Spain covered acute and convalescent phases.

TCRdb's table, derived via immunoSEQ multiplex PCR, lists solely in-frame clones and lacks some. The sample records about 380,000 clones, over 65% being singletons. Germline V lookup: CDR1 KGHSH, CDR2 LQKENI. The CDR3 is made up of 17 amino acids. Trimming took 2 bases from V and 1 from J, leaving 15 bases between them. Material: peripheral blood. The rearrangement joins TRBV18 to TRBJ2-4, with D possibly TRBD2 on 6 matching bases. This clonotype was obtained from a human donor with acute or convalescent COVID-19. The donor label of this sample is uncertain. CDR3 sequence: CASSPGGGRTAKNIQYF. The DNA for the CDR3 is TGTGCCAGCTCACCAGGTGGAGGGCGGACGGCCAAAAACATTCAGTACTTC.